This entry lists 21 T cell receptor beta chains sequenced from one sample in a study of glioma-infiltrating T cells. TCR alpha and beta CDR3 regions were amplified from RNA using iRepertoire nested multiplex PCR. One entry per CDR3 protein results from TCRdb running MiXCR on the multiplex PCR reads. Of around 350,000 distinct CDR3 sequences in the sample, roughly two fifths were seen once. The sequencing input was glioma tissue, nonneoplastic brain tissue, or PBMCs (not recorded which). The source of these receptors is a human donor with low-grade glioma or glioblastoma, undergoing nonglioma brain surgery, or in good health (not recorded which).

This clonotype was counted many times. J is TRBJ2-2 and V is TRBV27; perhaps TRBD1 as D (5 bases). The V gene's germline CDR1 is MNHEY and CDR2 SMNVEV (reference sequence). CDR3 length: 16 amino acids. Trimming shortened V by 3 bases and J by 0 bases, and 11 bases separated the two germline ends. CDR3 region: CASSFWGRSNTGELFF. In nucleotides, the CDR3 is TGTGCCAGCAGTTTTTGGGGCAGATCGAACACCGGGGAGCTGTTTTTT.

V gene TRBV2 combines with J gene TRBJ2-1; 12 bases are a match to TRBD2. CDR3 length equals 14 residues. The V gene end was trimmed by 6 bases and the J gene end by 7 bases; junction bases not matched to a gene: 4. Germline CDR1 and CDR2: SNHLY and FYNNEI. The CDR3 region has the DNA TGTGCCAGCAGGACTAGCGGGAGTTGGAATGAGCAGTTCTTC. This sequence encodes CASRTSGSWNEQFF.

In DNA, the CDR3 is TGTGCCAGCAGTTCCTGGGGGGACTATGGCTACACCTTC. Encoded protein: CASSSWGDYGYTF. V gene TRBV12-3 or TRBV12-4 combines with J gene TRBJ1-2; a weak D match, TRBD1 (5 bases). The CDR3 length is 13 residues. Trimming removed 4 bases from V and 3 bases from J, with 9 bases in between.

Remarks on this clonotype: The germline gene is not matched at one end of the junction; a read error may be the cause. The chain links TRBV20-1 to TRBJ2-7, with D possibly being TRBD1 (6 bases). Germline CDR1 DFQATT, CDR2 SNEGSKA (reference sequence). The CDR3 is made up of 15 amino acids. For the CDR3, the DNA is TGCAGTGATAGAGATTGGGGTCCAGGGGCCTACGAGCAGTACTTC. It encodes CSDRDWGPGAYEQYF.

The chain has TRBV15 and TRBJ2-1, with 8 nucleotides matching TRBD2. Germline V gene lookup returns CDR1 LNHNV and CDR2 YYDKDF (reference sequence). Losses at the gene ends were 1 base for V and 3 bases for J; bases not matched to a gene: 2. There are 15 residues in the CDR3. The CDR3 coding sequence is TGTGCCACCAGCAGAGTACTAGCGGTCTACAATGAGCAGTTCTTC. Its protein is CATSRVLAVYNEQFF.

In this sample, this clonotype turned up a few times. This sequence joins TRBV20-1 and TRBJ2-7; D is unresolved. CDR3 length: 15 amino acids. Trimming shortened V by 0 bases and J by 2 bases, and 14 bases separated the two germline ends. The germline gives CDR1 DFQATT, CDR2 SNEGSKA (reference sequence). DNA for the CDR3: TGCAGTGCTAGAGATTTGTCAGACAACCCCTACGAGCAGTACTTC. This encodes CSARDLSDNPYEQYF.

This rearrangement joins TRBV7-2 to TRBJ2-3; D uncertain. The CDR3 is 14 residues long. The V gene's germline CDR1 is SGHTA and CDR2 FQGNSA. V lost 5 bases to trimming and J lost 0 bases, with 9 bases between them. CDR3 loop: CASSRPASTDTQYF. CDR3 in DNA: TGTGCCAGCAGCCGCCCCGCCAGCACAGATACGCAGTATTTT.

The V gene is TRBV3-1, the J gene TRBJ1-2; the D is unclear. The CDR3 spans 13 residues. The germline V gene encodes CDR1 LGHDT and CDR2 YNNKEL (reference sequence). The V end lost 6 bases, the J end lost 5 bases, and 13 bases lay between the germline ends. Written as DNA, the CDR3 is TGTGCCAGCAGTCCCGGGGAGCTATATGGCTACACCTTC. This encodes CASSPGELYGYTF.

The chain employs TRBV24-1 and TRBJ2-1, with 8 bases lining up with TRBD2. CDR3 length: 15 amino acids. Per germline, CDR1 KGHDR and CDR2 SFDVKD. V was pared by 6 bases and J by 10 bases, with 13 bases of the junction left unmatched. The CDR3 loop reads CATSFISGSLREQFF. The CDR3, as DNA: TGTGCCACCAGTTTCATCAGCGGGAGTTTACGAGAGCAGTTCTTC.

This clonotype was observed many times. This sequence joins TRBV7-2 and TRBJ2-3; possibly TRBD2 for D (5 bases). Trimming pared 4 bases from V and 4 bases from J, leaving 12 bases between. Germline V gene data show CDR1 as SGHTA and CDR2 as FQGNSA. The CDR3 consists of 14 residues. For the CDR3, the DNA is TGTGCCAGCAGCTCCACCCAGGACTCAGATACGCAGTATTTT. Its translation: CASSSTQDSDTQYF.

This clonotype showed up many times. The V call is TRBV27, the J call TRBJ2-4; 7 bases fit TRBD1. Germline values: CDR1 MNHEY, CDR2 SMNVEV (reference sequence). This CDR3 comprises 15 residues. The trim removed 4 bases at V and 0 bases at J, leaving 3 bases unmatched. CDR3 in amino acids: CASSSQGVAKNIQYF. CDR3 bases: TGTGCCAGCAGTTCCCAGGGGGTAGCCAAAAACATTCAGTACTTC.

The V and J genes are TRBV28 and TRBJ2-3; the match to TRBD2 covers 11 bases. The germline V gene has CDR1 MDHEN and CDR2 SYDVKM. This CDR3 comprises 17 residues. With 5 bases clipped from V and 3 bases from J, the junction kept 10 bases outside the gene matches. The CDR3 region is CASSLIRLAGLTDTQYF. Written as DNA, the CDR3 is TGTGCCAGCAGTCTCATCCGACTAGCGGGACTTACAGATACGCAGTATTTT.

As to this clonotype: A read error may explain this, as a much larger clone is one base away. V gene TRBV27 combines with J gene TRBJ2-3; 7 bases match TRBD2. The CDR3 covers 14 residues. CDR1 and CDR2 from the germline V gene are MNHEY and SMNVEV (reference sequence). V shed 3 bases and J 4 bases; nucleotides not matched to a gene: 4. CDR3 amino acids: CASSFITSADTQYF. The CDR3 DNA reads TGTGCCAGCAGTTTTATAACTAGCGCAGATACGCAGTATTTT.

This chain links TRBV19 with TRBJ2-5; no definite D call. There are 13 residues in the CDR3. CDR1 is LNHDA and CDR2 is SQIVND in the germline V gene (reference sequence). V lost 1 base and J 1 base, leaving 4 bases between the germline ends. The CDR3, as DNA: TGTGCCAGTAGTATAGCCTTCCAAGAGACCCAGTACTTC. It encodes CASSIAFQETQYF. Drawing the rest from reference TRBV19 and TRBJ2-5, the complete variable domain is DGGITQSPKYLFRKEGQNVTLSCEQNLNHDAMYWYRQDPGQGLRLIYYSQIVNDFQKGDIAEGYSVSREKKESFPLTVTSAQKNPTAFYLCASSIAFQETQYFGPGTRLLVL.

This clonotype was picked up many times. This chain uses TRBV27 with TRBJ1-2; D perhaps matches TRBD1 (5 bases). The CDR3 has 17 amino acids. V was shortened by 3 bases and J by 4 bases, with 21 bases between the two germline ends. CDR1 and CDR2 (germline): MNHEY, SMNVEV (reference sequence). For the CDR3, the DNA is TGTGCCAGCAGTTTTTTTAGGAACAGGCTCACTCCCTATGGCTACACCTTC. This encodes CASSFFRNRLTPYGYTF.

The J gene is TRBJ2-2, the V gene TRBV2; 8 positions match TRBD1. J gave up 0 bases and V 6 bases, and 6 bases lay outside the gene matches. Germline lookup yields CDR1 SNHLY and CDR2 FYNNEI. This CDR3 has 16 amino acids. The CDR3 region is CASRGLDRANTGELFF. The DNA of the CDR3 is TGTGCCAGCAGGGGCCTGGACAGGGCGAACACCGGGGAGCTGTTTTTT.

The J gene is TRBJ2-5, the V gene TRBV9; D may match TRBD1 or TRBD2 (6 bases each). Between the trimmed V and J ends, which lost 0 bases and 5 bases, there was a span of 14 bases. The CDR3 is 15 residues long. Germline CDR1 is SGDLS and CDR2 is YYNGEE. CDR3 protein: CASSVDPGARETQYF. The DNA for the CDR3 is TGTGCCAGCAGCGTAGATCCGGGGGCGCGCGAGACCCAGTACTTC.

The chain combines TRBV19 with TRBJ2-7; D is unclear. Between the trimmed V and J ends, which lost 9 bases and 6 bases, there was a span of 6 bases. In germline, CDR1 is LNHDA, CDR2 SQIVND (reference sequence). The CDR3 length is 9 residues. CDR3 amino acids: CASRCEQYF. DNA for the CDR3: TGTGCCAGCAGGTGCGAGCAGTACTTC.

The chain recombines TRBV20-1 with TRBJ2-5; tentatively, D is TRBD2 (5 bases). Trimming removed 5 bases from V and 7 bases from J, with 23 bases in between. Germline assignment: CDR1 DFQATT and CDR2 SNEGSKA (reference sequence). The CDR3 length is 15 residues. In nucleotides, the CDR3 is TGCAGTGCTCCTCAAACTAGTGGGAGAAGTGCGACCCAGTACTTC. Translation: CSAPQTSGRSATQYF.

The V gene is TRBV6-2 or TRBV6-3, the J gene TRBJ2-1; 12 nucleotides line up with TRBD2. CDR3 length: 19 amino acids. Germline CDR1 reads MNHEY; CDR2 reads SVGEGT. Unmatched junction bases numbered 11, after V lost 0 bases and J lost 5 bases. The CDR3 DNA follows: TGTGCCAGCAGTTACTCGCCTCTAGCGGGAGGGCCCTCGAACAATGAGCAGTTCTTC. Amino acid sequence: CASSYSPLAGGPSNNEQFF.

The rearrangement joins TRBV7-9 to TRBJ2-2; D remains unclear. CDR3 length: 14 amino acids. In germline, CDR1 is SEHNR, CDR2 FQNEAQ (reference sequence). The V gene lost 1 base and the J gene lost 1 base, with 4 bases spanning the gap. The CDR3 loop is CASSLGMNTGELFF. In DNA form, the CDR3 reads TGTGCCAGCAGCTTAGGGATGAACACCGGGGAGCTGTTTTTT.